Here is one T cell receptor (beta chain) with its context. Its antigen is currently unknown. Germline CDR1 is SGDLS and CDR2 is YYNGEE. CDR3 length equals 16 residues. The J segment lost 0 bases and the V segment lost 3 bases, leaving 5 bases of the junction unmatched. These data originate in a study of cytomegalovirus exposure and HLA in healthy donors. In the PCR, 60 Vbeta and 13 Jbeta primers were used. Produced via immunoSEQ multiplex PCR; TCRdb's table is partial and in-frame only. Of more than 95,000 clones in the sample, approximately 81% were seen once. Findings of the study overall: There were several of the most significant clusters that appeared linked to common viral pathogens in a later analysis.

The specimen was PBMCs. This sequence was found in a man aged 25-40 years in good health and CMV-seronegative. This sequence joins TRBV9 and TRBJ2-2, with TRBD2 matching 7 bases. The CDR3 nucleotides are TGTGCCAGCAGCGGGTACAGCGGGACGAACACCGGGGAGCTGTTTTTT. Its translation is CASSGYSGTNTGELFF.